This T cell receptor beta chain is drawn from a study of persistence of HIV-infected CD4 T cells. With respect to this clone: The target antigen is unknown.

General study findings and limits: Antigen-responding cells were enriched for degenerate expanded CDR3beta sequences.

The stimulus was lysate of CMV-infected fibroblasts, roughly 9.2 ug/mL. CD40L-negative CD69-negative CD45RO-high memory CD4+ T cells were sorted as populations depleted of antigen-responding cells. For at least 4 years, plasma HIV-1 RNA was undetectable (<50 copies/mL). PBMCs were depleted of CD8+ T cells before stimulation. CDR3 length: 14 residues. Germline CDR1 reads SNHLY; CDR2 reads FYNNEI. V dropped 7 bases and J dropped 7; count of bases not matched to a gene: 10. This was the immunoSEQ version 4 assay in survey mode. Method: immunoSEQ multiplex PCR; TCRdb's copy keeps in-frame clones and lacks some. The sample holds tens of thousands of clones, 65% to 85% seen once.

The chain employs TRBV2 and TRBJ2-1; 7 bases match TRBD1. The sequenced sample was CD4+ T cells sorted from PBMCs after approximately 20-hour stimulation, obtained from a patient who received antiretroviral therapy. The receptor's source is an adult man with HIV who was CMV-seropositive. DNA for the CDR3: TGTGCCAGCACCCAGGGGGTCCTAAGTAATGAGCAGTTCTTC. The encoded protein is CASTQGVLSNEQFF.